Described below is a single T cell receptor (beta chain) sequence and its context. Antigen specificity is unknown. These data belong to a study of response to subunit inactivated influenza vaccine. Overall study results and limits: That few new T cells are recruited by each seasonal influenza vaccination was the authors' suggestion.

V lost 2 bases and J 0 bases, leaving 9 bases between the germline ends. This CDR3 is built from 15 residues. CDR1 is MNHNS and CDR2 is SASEGT in the germline V gene. TCRdb analysed the RT-PCR reads with MiXCR anew, one entry per CDR3 protein. The sample includes about 500,000 distinct CDR3 sequences, 16% of them seen just once. The chain carries TRBV6-1 and TRBJ2-3; D is unclear. The specimen comprised CD4+ T cells sorted from PBMCs, sampled about 24 months after vaccination. The receptor's source is a man aged 45 to 75 who received an inactivated influenza vaccine. CDR3 coding DNA: TGTGCCAGCAGTGAAATGAGGCTTAGCACAGATACGCAGTATTTT. The encoded protein is CASSEMRLSTDTQYF.